One and the same sample provided the 15 T cell receptor beta chains below, sequenced in a study of shared clonotypes between healthy human individuals. Some clones are missing from TCRdb's copy, which holds only in-frame ones; the method was immunoSEQ multiplex PCR. Among roughly 2.4 million clones, nearly 97% were seen once, and the ten largest hold approximately 0.13%. The sequenced material came from naive CD4+ T cells sorted from blood. Subset noted: CD45RA+ positively selected. These receptors all stem from a man between 18 and 35 years old in good health.

V is TRBV7-9 and J is TRBJ1-1, with D possibly matching TRBD1 (5 bases). This CDR3 has 17 residues. The V end lost 3 bases, the J end lost 0 bases, and 17 bases lay between the germline ends. CDR1 SEHNR and CDR2 FQNEAQ come from the germline V gene (reference sequence). The CDR3, as DNA: TGTGCCAGCAGCTTGGTCCCCGTCGGACACCTGAACACTGAAGCTTTCTTT. Translating it yields CASSLVPVGHLNTEAFF.

The genes are TRBV19 and TRBJ1-6; 9 positions agree with TRBD1. Trimming cost V 6 bases and J 7 bases; bases outside gene matches: 4. The V gene's germline CDR1 is LNHDA and CDR2 SQIVND (reference sequence). The CDR3 contains 14 residues. The CDR3, as DNA: TGTGCCAGTAGACAGGGGGCACGGAATTCACCCCTCCACTTT. Protein sequence: CASRQGARNSPLHF.

This sequence joins TRBV28 and TRBJ2-1; 11 bases align to TRBD2. After removal of 5 bases from V and 3 bases from J, the junction contained 9 bases not matched to a gene. Germline lookup yields CDR1 MDHEN and CDR2 SYDVKM. The CDR3 consists of 17 residues. Written as DNA, the CDR3 is TGTGCCAGCAGTCCCGGGACTAGCGGCCACTTCTACAATGAGCAGTTCTTC. Protein sequence: CASSPGTSGHFYNEQFF.

The chain couples TRBV18 to TRBJ2-7, with 10 nucleotides matching TRBD2. The CDR3 totals 15 residues. V was pared by 5 bases and J by 2 bases, with 6 bases of the junction left unmatched. Germline V gives CDR1 KGHSH, CDR2 LQKENI. DNA for the CDR3: TGTGCCAGCTCAACCGGGACTAGCGAGACCTACGAGCAGTACTTC. Translated, it gives CASSTGTSETYEQYF.

The rearrangement links TRBV28 to TRBJ1-6; no definite D call. Germline V CDR1 and CDR2: MDHEN, SYDVKM. This CDR3 comprises 14 residues. The ends were cut back, 7 bases at V and 9 bases at J, with 16 bases in the middle. The CDR3 sequence: CASTLGTRFSPLHF. DNA of the CDR3: TGTGCCAGCACCCTAGGAACTCGTTTTTCACCCCTCCACTTT. The entire variable domain, with the rest obtained from reference TRBV28 and TRBJ1-6, is as follows: DVKVTQSSRYLVKRTGEKVFLECVQDMDHENMFWYRQDPGLGLRLIYFSYDVKMKEKGDIPEGYSVSREKKERFSLILESASTNQTSMYLCASTLGTRFSPLHFGNGTRLTVT.

The rearrangement uses TRBV4-2 and TRBJ1-1; 8 bases match TRBD1. The CDR3 loop spans 15 amino acids. Germline V lookup: CDR1 LGHNA, CDR2 YNFKEQ. J lost 4 bases, V lost 0 bases, and 4 bases had no gene match. The CDR3: CASSQDFTGGTEAFF. CDR3 sequence (DNA): TGTGCCAGCAGCCAAGATTTCACAGGGGGCACTGAAGCTTTCTTT.

V usage is TRBV5-4 and J usage is TRBJ1-6; 7 bases agree with TRBD1. Germline V CDR1 and CDR2: SGHNT, YYREEE (reference sequence). CDR3 length: 16 amino acids. J lost 2 bases, V lost 4 bases, and 6 bases had no gene match. The CDR3 reads CASSRQGQPYNSPLHF. CDR3 in DNA: TGTGCCAGCAGCCGACAGGGACAACCCTATAATTCACCCCTCCACTTT.

The CDR3 coding sequence is TGTGCCAGCTCGCAAGGGGGGGGGAACACTGAAGCTTTCTTT. This sequence encodes CASSQGGGNTEAFF. The V gene is TRBV18, the J gene TRBJ1-1, with D maybe TRBD1 (6 bases). The CDR3 is 14 amino acids. The germline V gene has CDR1 KGHSH and CDR2 LQKENI. V lost 6 bases and J 1 base, leaving 12 bases between the germline ends.

The chain uses TRBV7-3 and TRBJ1-2; D might be TRBD1 (6 bases). The germline V gene encodes CDR1 SGHTA and CDR2 FQGTGA. The CDR3 covers 15 residues. Trimming removed 5 bases from V and 6 bases from J, with 19 bases in between. CDR3 DNA sequence: TGTGCCAGCAGCGCAGGGGAACAGGATCCCAATGGCTACACCTTC. Translating gives CASSAGEQDPNGYTF.

This chain connects TRBV5-1 to TRBJ2-5; the match to TRBD2 covers 12 bases. The CDR3 contains 17 residues. Germline V lookup: CDR1 SGHRS, CDR2 YFSETQ. The V and J ends lost 0 bases and 5 bases, in that order; junction bases with no gene match: 8. CDR3 DNA sequence: TGCGCCAGCAGCTTGGCAACTAGCGGGGGGACTGGGGAGACCCAGTACTTC. It is translated as CASSLATSGGTGETQYF. Full variable domain (rest looked up from reference TRBV5-1 and TRBJ2-5): KAGVTQTPRYLIKTRGQQVTLSCSPISGHRSVSWYQQTPGQGLQFLFEYFSETQRNKGNFPGRFSGRQFSNSRSEMNVSTLELGDSALYLCASSLATSGGTGETQYFGPGTRLLVL.

The chain combines TRBV2 with TRBJ1-2, with D possibly matching TRBD1 (6 bases). From germline, CDR1 is SNHLY and CDR2 FYNNEI. The CDR3 sequence is 15 residues long. V was pared by 3 bases and J by 9 bases, with 20 bases between. In nucleotides, the CDR3 is TGTGCCAGCAGTGACGGGACTGGCGGGGGGCGGCGCTACACCTTC. This encodes CASSDGTGGGRRYTF.

In the case of this clone: Distinct nucleotide sequences in the sample also encode this CDR3. J is TRBJ1-1 and V is TRBV7-9; TRBD1 agrees at 7 bases. With V trimmed by 5 bases and J by 0 bases, 6 bases remained unmatched. This CDR3 has 15 residues. Germline loops: CDR1 SEHNR, CDR2 FQNEAQ (reference sequence). The CDR3 DNA reads as TGTGCCAGCAGCCCTCGACAGGGCATGAACACTGAAGCTTTCTTT. It specifies CASSPRQGMNTEAFF.

The V call is TRBV5-6, the J call TRBJ2-5, with 7 bases matching TRBD1. Germline trimming cut 1 base from V and 5 bases from J; bases unmatched to any gene: 5. The CDR3 sequence is 14 residues long. In germline, CDR1 is SGHDT, CDR2 YYEEEE. The CDR3, as DNA: TGTGCCAGCAGCTTGCAGGGGGTGTGGGAGACCCAGTACTTC. Translated: CASSLQGVWETQYF.

The table lists this clone with a count of one. This chain connects TRBV11-2 to TRBJ2-5, with D perhaps matching TRBD1 (6 bases). The CDR3 runs to 14 residues. Between the trimmed V and J ends, which lost 1 base and 5 bases, there was a span of 11 bases. Germline V gives CDR1 SGHAT, CDR2 FQNNGV. The CDR3 region is CASSLVGARETQYF. CDR3 nucleotide sequence: TGTGCCAGCAGCTTAGTGGGGGCTCGGGAGACCCAGTACTTC. The whole variable domain, remainder taken from reference TRBV11-2 and TRBJ2-5, is EAGVAQSPRYKIIEKRQSVAFWCNPISGHATLYWYQQILGQGPKLLIQFQNNGVVDDSQLPKDRFSAERLKGVDSTLKIQPAKLEDSAVYLCASSLVGARETQYFGPGTRLLVL.

J is TRBJ2-5 and V is TRBV5-4, with TRBD2 identical over 8 bases. The trim removed 2 bases at V and 5 bases at J, leaving 8 bases unmatched. The CDR3 is 15 amino acids. The germline V gene has CDR1 SGHNT and CDR2 YYREEE (reference sequence). CDR3 amino acids: CASSLGAGEWETQYF. The CDR3 DNA reads TGTGCCAGCAGCTTAGGAGCGGGAGAGTGGGAGACCCAGTACTTC.